This paragraph covers one T cell receptor (beta chain) sequence. This clonotype was found a few times. The antigen it binds to is not known. The input lacks base qualities; no much larger clone sits a single base away. The roughly 39 donors, aged about 6 to 100 years, were systemically healthy Caucasian individuals from Russia. Around 9.7 milliliters of peripheral blood were collected from each donor into EDTA-treated Vacutainer tubes. Ficoll-Paque density-gradient centrifugation was used to isolate PBMCs, with at least 6.5 million per sample. Trizol reagent was used to extract total RNA from PBMCs, with at least 5.5 micrograms per sample. The percentages of naive CD45RAhigh/CD27high T cells were determined by flow cytometry on a PBMC aliquot from every donor. The library was built by means of 5' RACE. These reads were obtained on an Illumina HiSeq 2500. A second PCR of about 6 to 12 cycles was run with a J-beta primer mix and a sample-barcoded 5' primer. A unique molecular identifier was introduced onto each TCR beta cDNA molecule by a template-switch 5' adaptor carrying 12 random nucleotides. Each sample yielded at least 3 million CDR3-containing paired-end reads. All of the RNA was converted into first-strand cDNA using the Mint cDNA synthesis kit, with a TRBC-specific oligonucleotide serving as the primer. All cDNA was treated with uracil-DNA glycosylase and then went through a first 18-cycle PCR with the universal primers M1SS and BC2_uni_R. The original methods were these. Normalization of each sample was performed by random selection of 1 million high-quality reads, each carrying a distinct molecular identifier. Instead of being binned into consensus sequences, reads with shared molecular identifiers were discarded. CDR3 identification, clonotype clustering and error correction used MiTCR with a Q25 quality threshold and the strictest error-elimination algorithm. Lower-bound total TCR beta diversity was estimated with a nonparametric unseen species model using Euler transformation. The public reads were reanalyzed by TCRdb: fastp trimming at Q25, MiXCR alignment, in-frame beta chains only. Entries that share a CDR3 protein sequence are merged under the most common genes and DNA. In this record, the V and J calls reflect TCRdb's handling and not the investigators' own analysis. This sample lists roughly 2 million distinct CDR3 sequences; about 49% were detected once. The ten largest clones add up to over 2% of the sample.

This entry comes from a study of blood T cells in healthy people across ages (dated by TCRdb to 2015 to 2017). General notes on the study: In model experiments, template switching captured roughly one uniquely barcoded TCR beta cDNA molecule for every two T cells. Four age groups were formed from the donors: young (average roughly 15 years), middle-aged (approximately 39), aged (62) and long-lived (82). The study analyzed two additional independent replicas of 1 million unique cDNA reads from the same blood draw for two donors, one aged 18 to 30 and one aged 80 or older. The study measured age-related changes in TCR beta repertoire diversity using deep sequencing normalized with unique cDNA molecular identifiers. To avoid experimental bias, donors of different ages were distributed randomly across sequencing lanes. What the authors observed across the whole study: Observed TCR beta diversity per million T cells fell roughly linearly with age, and a significant reduction was already apparent by age around 39. The percentage of naive T cells measured by flow cytometry correlated strongly with observed TCR beta diversity. Estimates of total diversity based on one million sequenced T cells were regarded as lower bounds and as underestimates. Bulk unsorted PBMC profiling prevented conclusive comparison of naive and antigen-experienced compartments. Because the CMV infection status of the donors was unknown, age-related changes in expanded clonotypes may potentially have been confounded. The long-lived group showed more naive CD4+ T cells, fewer expanded clones and increased TCR diversity than the aged group, suggesting age selection.

The germline V gene gives CDR1 as SGHTA and CDR2 as FQGNSA. The CDR3 measures 16 amino acids from cysteine to phenylalanine. The DNA shown is the 48-base CDR3, in frame from base 1. Trimming at the junction amounts to 5 bases on V and 3 bases on J, and the germline ends lie 18 bases apart. Input material: blood. The clonotype comes from a woman aged 40-49 years in good health. The V and J segments used are TRBV7-2 and TRBJ2-3, and TRBD2 may be the D gene, going by 6 matching bases. CDR3 reads: CASSRMYGGGTDTQYF. In nucleotides, the sequence is TGTGCCAGCAGCCGTATGTATGGGGGAGGAACAGATACGCAGTATTTT.